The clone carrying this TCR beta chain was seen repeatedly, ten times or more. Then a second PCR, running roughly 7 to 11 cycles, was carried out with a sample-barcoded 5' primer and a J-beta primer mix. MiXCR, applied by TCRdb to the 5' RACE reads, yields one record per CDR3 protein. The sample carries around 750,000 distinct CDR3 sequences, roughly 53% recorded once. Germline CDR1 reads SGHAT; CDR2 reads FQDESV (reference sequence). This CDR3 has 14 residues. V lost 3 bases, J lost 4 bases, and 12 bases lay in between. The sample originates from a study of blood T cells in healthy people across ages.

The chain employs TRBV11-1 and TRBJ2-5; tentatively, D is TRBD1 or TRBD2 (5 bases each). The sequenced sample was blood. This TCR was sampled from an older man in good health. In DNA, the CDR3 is TGTGCCAGCAGCTTTTATCTCGGGACAGAGACCCAGTACTTC. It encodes CASSFYLGTETQYF.